This T cell receptor (beta chain) is drawn from a study of CD8 T cells in Susac syndrome. Whole-study results and caveats: The study conceded that relatively few individuals underwent its TCR sequencing and HLA analysis.

The CDR3 is 16 amino acids. CDR1 is MNHNS and CDR2 is SASEGT in the germline V gene. V was cut by 6 bases and J by 3 bases, with 20 bases left in between. Sequencing of TCR beta drew on CD8+ and CD4+ T cells from blood. Comment on this clonotype: What it binds is not known.

The RNA, roughly 0.5 to 1 ug, was put through reverse transcription using random hexamers. A multiplex approach, immunoSEQ multiplex PCR, amplified TCR beta CDR3 across 54 Vbeta and 13 Jbeta. TCRdb itself ran the immunoSEQ multiplex PCR reads through MiXCR, one entry per CDR3 protein. In the table there are approximately 130,000 distinct CDR3 sequences, around nine tenths of which are singletons. This TCR was recovered from a human donor with multiple sclerosis. The material sequenced was CD8+ T cells from PBMCs. The J gene is TRBJ1-1, the V gene TRBV6-1, with D perhaps matching TRBD1 (6 bases). CDR3 bases: TGTGCCAGCAGCCCCCAGGCCCAGGGGCAGGACACTGAAGCTTTCTTT. Translation: CASSPQAQGQDTEAFF.